Listed below are T cell receptor beta chains from one sample, sequenced in a study of T cell repertoires in cytomegalovirus infection. One entry per CDR3 protein, called by TCRdb with MiXCR from the reads. The sample has around 280,000 distinct CDR3 sequences; 9.6% are singletons. The specimen sequenced was PBMCs. The source is a human donor in good health (CMV status not recorded). Some clones in this sample may be carry-over from other donors' samples. Both conserved end residues are part of each CDR3. D genes are given only for firm matches. Where a row states a size, it is once, few, many or the class of an expanded clone; other rows omit it.

many TRBD1 TRBJ1-2 TRBV5-1 CASSLTFLDRPGGYTF TGCGCCAGCAGCTTGACCTTTTTGGACAGGCCTGGCGGCTACACCTTC
many . TRBJ2-5 TRBV6-5 CASSYTSKETQYF TGTGCCAGCAGTTACACTAGTAAAGAGACCCAGTACTTC
many . TRBJ2-3 TRBV6-2/TRBV6-3 CASSSRGRGRRGDTQYF TGTGCCAGCAGTTCCAGGGGGAGGGGGCGCCGAGGAGATACGCAGTATTTT
few . TRBJ2-3 TRBV28 CASSTSGTEGGDTQYF TGTGCCAGCAGTACGAGCGGGACAGAGGGGGGAGATACGCAGTATTTT
many TRBD1 TRBJ1-6 TRBV20-1 CSARDHQGANSPLHF TGCAGTGCTAGAGATCACCAGGGGGCGAATTCACCCCTCCACTTT
many . TRBJ2-2 TRBV5-6 CASSLEDTGELFF TGTGCCAGCAGCTTGGAAGACACCGGGGAGCTGTTTTTT
many . TRBJ1-1 TRBV12-3/TRBV12-4 CASTLGSRVGTEAFF TGTGCCAGCACCTTAGGGTCCAGGGTCGGCACTGAAGCTTTCTTT
few . TRBJ1-1 TRBV5-1 CASSFEIMNTEAFF TGCGCCAGCAGCTTCGAGATTATGAACACTGAAGCTTTCTTT
few . TRBJ2-3 TRBV5-4 CASSSPGGDTQYF TGTGCCAGCAGCTCCCCTGGGGGGGATACGCAGTATTTT
. . TRBJ2-3 TRBV20-1 CSAREGASTDTQYF TGCAGTGCTAGAGAGGGGGCTAGCACAGATACGCAGTATTTT
many TRBD2 TRBJ2-1 TRBV7-9 CASSSRTAGGHNEQFF TGTGCCAGCAGCTCGCGTACGGCGGGGGGGCATAATGAGCAGTTCTTC
. TRBD1 TRBJ1-1 TRBV5-1 CTSSSGQGTEAFF TGCACCAGCAGCTCAGGACAGGGGACTGAAGCTTTCTTT
many . TRBJ2-2 TRBV5-3 CARSSPKGVRTGELFF TGTGCCAGAAGCTCCCCGAAGGGAGTGAGGACCGGGGAGCTGTTTTTT
few TRBD2 TRBJ2-1 TRBV19 CASSIRREIYNEQFF TGTGCCAGTAGTATACGGCGGGAGATATACAATGAGCAGTTCTTC
few . TRBJ2-1 TRBV9 CASSVASGETNEQFF TGTGCCAGCAGCGTAGCTTCGGGGGAGACCAATGAGCAGTTCTTC
many . TRBJ2-1 TRBV7-2 CASSLIMSSYNEQFF TGTGCCAGCAGCCTAATCATGAGCTCCTACAATGAGCAGTTCTTC
many . TRBJ1-1 TRBV6-2/TRBV6-3 CASSYGGFAEAFF TGTGCCAGCAGTTACGGTGGATTCGCTGAAGCTTTCTTT
many . TRBJ2-3 TRBV15 CATGRRDTQYF TGTGCCACCGGGAGGAGGGATACGCAGTATTTT
many . TRBJ2-3 TRBV27 CASSFYFGDTQYF TGTGCCAGCAGTTTCTACTTTGGAGATACGCAGTATTTT
many TRBD2 TRBJ2-1 TRBV7-6 CASSLAGTSGYNEQFF TGTGCCAGCAGCTTAGCCGGGACTAGCGGGTACAATGAGCAGTTCTTC
many TRBD1 TRBJ1-1 TRBV6-5 CATTGQGRTEAFF TGTGCCACCACGGGACAGGGGCGGACTGAAGCTTTCTTT
many TRBD2 TRBJ2-3 TRBV7-2 CASSLGSGGAKDTQYF TGTGCCAGCAGCTTAGGTAGCGGGGGGGCCAAGGATACGCAGTATTTT
. . TRBJ1-5 TRBV20-1 CSASPSGFDSNQPQHF TGCAGTGCTAGCCCCTCCGGGTTTGATAGCAATCAGCCCCAGCATTTT
many . TRBJ1-2 TRBV29-1 CSVADRGLNYGYTF TGCAGCGTGGCCGATAGAGGGCTTAACTATGGCTACACCTTC
few TRBD1 TRBJ1-2 TRBV12-3/TRBV12-4 CASSPGQGSGYTF TGTGCCAGCAGTCCGGGACAGGGTTCTGGCTACACCTTC
many . TRBJ2-5 TRBV12-3/TRBV12-4 CASSFWGQETQYF TGTGCCAGCAGTTTTTGGGGGCAGGAGACCCAGTACTTC
many . TRBJ2-2 TRBV7-3 CASSSGIVRGGKNTGELFF TGTGCCAGCAGCTCAGGAATTGTCAGGGGAGGAAAGAACACCGGGGAGCTGTTTTTT
. . TRBJ2-1 TRBV18 CASSPPIFEIRKSYNEQFF TGTGCCAGCTCACCACCAATCTTTGAAATACGAAAGTCCTACAATGAGCAGTTCTTC
many . TRBJ2-3 TRBV7-9 CASSLPLTDTQYF TGTGCCAGCAGCTTGCCTCTCACAGATACGCAGTATTTT
many . TRBJ2-5 TRBV6-2/TRBV6-3 CASSSGLNYQETQYF TGTGCCAGCAGCTCCGGACTGAATTACCAAGAGACCCAGTACTTC
many TRBD2 TRBJ2-5 TRBV7-2 CASSLASSGGARETQYF TGTGCCAGCAGCTTAGCGTCCAGCGGGGGGGCCCGGGAGACCCAGTACTTC
many . TRBJ1-1 TRBV28 CASIARNTEAFF TGTGCCAGCATCGCTCGAAACACTGAAGCTTTCTTT
few TRBD1 TRBJ2-7 TRBV20-1 CSASLPDRVGHSYEQYF TGCAGTGCTAGTTTGCCGGACAGGGTAGGACACTCCTACGAGCAGTACTTC
many . TRBJ1-2 TRBV5-4 CASSFTGRDYTF TGTGCCAGCAGCTTTACAGGGCGCGACTACACCTTC
few . TRBJ2-5 TRBV7-8 CASSLDKSREPGETQYF TGTGCCAGCAGCTTAGATAAGTCCCGGGAACCGGGAGAGACCCAGTACTTC